This TCR beta chain was identified during a study of cytomegalovirus exposure and HLA in healthy donors. Study observations and caveats: There were several of the most significant clusters that appeared linked to common viral pathogens in a later analysis.

Use of 60 Vbeta and 13 Jbeta primers characterized the PCR. TCRdb keeps only in-frame clones here, not all; method: immunoSEQ multiplex PCR. The repertoire holds roughly 130,000 clones, with 75% to 90% as singletons. A remark on this clone: Its target is not known. A junction boundary mismatches the germline segment, possibly from a read error.

Germline CDR1 reads SSHAT; CDR2 reads FNYEAQ (reference sequence). CDR3 length: 15 amino acids. The specimen sequenced was PBMCs. The chain recombines TRBV7-7 with TRBJ2-5; 8 bases are shared with TRBD1. The J call may not be correct, given that the DNA end is closer to TRBJ2-7. The source is a man aged 25 to 40 in good health and CMV-seronegative. The CDR3 DNA reads as TGTGCTAGCAGCCCTGGACAGGGCGTCTCCTACGAGCAGTACTTC. Its protein is CASSPGQGVSYEQYF.